Each of the 10 T cell receptor beta chains below was sequenced from the same sample in a study of CD8 T cells in ankylosing spondylitis. The antigens these receptors bind are not known. General study results and limits: A TCR beta motif of eight or nine highly homologous variants seemed to mark ankylosing spondylitis blood.

Each CDR3 protein gets one entry after TCRdb re-called the 5' RACE reads with MiXCR. Found here are around 540,000 distinct CDR3 sequences, approximately 11% of them singletons; the top ten hold under 7.5%. Specimen: blood, either unsorted or a sorted T cell fraction (not recorded which). These receptor sequences come from a male donor with ankylosing spondylitis.

This clonotype appeared a few times. V usage is TRBV20-1 and J usage is TRBJ1-2; 9 nucleotides line up with TRBD1. CDR3 length: 12 amino acids. Trimming removed 4 bases from V and 7 bases from J; junction bases left unmatched: 4. CDR1 DFQATT and CDR2 SNEGSKA come from the germline V gene (reference sequence). The DNA for the CDR3 is TGCAGTGCTACCACGGACAGGGGTGGCTACACCTTC. Translating it yields CSATTDRGGYTF.

This clonotype was seen only a few times. V gene TRBV20-1 combines with J gene TRBJ2-7; the D is unclear. Trimming cost V 4 bases and J 3 bases, with 13 bases left between them. This CDR3 comprises 13 residues. Looked up from germline, CDR1 is DFQATT and CDR2 is SNEGSKA (reference sequence). The CDR3 sequence: CSAIATADYEQYF. The CDR3 region has the DNA TGCAGTGCTATCGCTACTGCGGACTACGAGCAGTACTTC.

The chain joins TRBV11-2 to TRBJ2-4, with D possibly being TRBD2 (6 bases). The V and J ends lost 8 bases and 7 bases respectively, with 15 bases between them. Germline assignment: CDR1 SGHAT and CDR2 FQNNGV. The CDR3 loop spans 13 amino acids. The CDR3 spells CASLGGVGNIQYF. The CDR3 DNA reads as TGTGCCAGCTTAGGCGGGGTGGGGAACATTCAGTACTTC. The whole variable domain, filled in from reference TRBV11-2 and TRBJ2-4, reads EAGVAQSPRYKIIEKRQSVAFWCNPISGHATLYWYQQILGQGPKLLIQFQNNGVVDDSQLPKDRFSAERLKGVDSTLKIQPAKLEDSAVYLCASLGGVGNIQYFGAGTRLSVL.

This chain links TRBV28 with TRBJ1-5; D is unclear. Deletions cut 2 bases from V and 1 base from J, with 15 bases between. The germline V gene encodes CDR1 MDHEN and CDR2 SYDVKM. The CDR3 covers 17 residues. CDR3 in DNA: TGTGCCAGCAGTTTAGGGGTCAGTCTTCCAAGCAATCAGCCCCAGCATTTT. Its protein product is CASSLGVSLPSNQPQHF.

This chain links TRBV5-1 with TRBJ2-3, with 10 bases identical to TRBD2. With V trimmed by 3 bases and J by 3 bases, 7 bases remained unmatched. This CDR3 region has 16 residues. Germline values: CDR1 SGHRS, CDR2 YFSETQ. In DNA, the CDR3 is TGCGCCAGCAGCTCGGACAGCGGGAGGGTTACAGATACGCAGTATTTT. Translated, it gives CASSSDSGRVTDTQYF.

The chain links TRBV4-1 to TRBJ2-3; 8 bases map to TRBD2. The CDR3 has 16 amino acids. V shed 0 bases and J 4 bases; nucleotides not matched to a gene: 6. The germline V gene encodes CDR1 MGHRA and CDR2 YSYEKL. Here the CDR3 DNA reads TGCGCCAGCAGCCAAGACATCGGGAGGGCCGCAGATACGCAGTATTTT. It yields the protein CASSQDIGRAADTQYF.

This clonotype was detected once. This chain's CDR3 is CSASPGTGFNQPQHF. The CDR3, as DNA: TGCAGTGCTAGCCCAGGGACAGGGTTTAATCAGCCCCAGCATTTT. The chain employs TRBV20-1 and TRBJ1-5; 9 bases map to TRBD1. After removal of 3 bases from V and 4 bases from J, the junction contained 7 bases not matched to a gene. This CDR3 comprises 15 residues. CDR1 and CDR2 from the germline V gene are DFQATT and SNEGSKA (reference sequence).

This rearrangement joins TRBV3-1 to TRBJ2-3; 11 bases are a match to TRBD2. CDR3 length equals 16 residues. V dropped 6 bases and J dropped 2; count of bases not matched to a gene: 7. The germline CDR1 and CDR2 sequences are LGHDT and YNNKEL (reference sequence). The CDR3 DNA follows: TGTGCCAGCAGATCTACTAGCGGGAGAGTCACAGATACGCAGTATTTT. This encodes CASRSTSGRVTDTQYF.

This clonotype was counted ten times or more. J is TRBJ2-1 and V is TRBV29-1, with D possibly being TRBD2 (5 bases). V lost 8 bases and J 7 bases, leaving 15 bases between the germline ends. CDR1 is SQVTM and CDR2 is ANQGSEA in the germline V gene. The CDR3 length is 12 residues. Here the CDR3 reads CSSRKGVNEQFF. For the CDR3, the DNA is TGCAGCTCTAGGAAGGGAGTGAATGAGCAGTTCTTC.

This clonotype was seen a handful of times. The rearrangement joins TRBV7-8 to TRBJ2-7; no definite D call. V gave up 3 bases and J gave up 4 bases, with 13 bases separating them. This CDR3 comprises 14 residues. Germline V gene sequence: CDR1 SGHVS, CDR2 FQNEAQ. Here the CDR3 reads CASSFGPIPYEQYV. The CDR3, as DNA: TGTGCCAGCAGCTTTGGCCCCATACCTTACGAGCAGTACGTC.